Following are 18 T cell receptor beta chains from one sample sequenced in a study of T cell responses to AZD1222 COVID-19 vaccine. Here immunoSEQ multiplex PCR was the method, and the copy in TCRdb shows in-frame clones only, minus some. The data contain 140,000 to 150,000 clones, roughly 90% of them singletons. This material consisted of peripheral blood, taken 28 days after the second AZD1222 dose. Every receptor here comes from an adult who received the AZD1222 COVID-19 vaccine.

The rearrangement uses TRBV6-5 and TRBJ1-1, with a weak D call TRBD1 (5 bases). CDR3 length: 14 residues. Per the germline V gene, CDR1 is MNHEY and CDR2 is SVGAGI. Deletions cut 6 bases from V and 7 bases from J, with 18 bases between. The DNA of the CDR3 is TGTGCCAGCAGGAGGATTAGGGACTCGGGTGAAGCTTTCTTT. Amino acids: CASRRIRDSGEAFF.

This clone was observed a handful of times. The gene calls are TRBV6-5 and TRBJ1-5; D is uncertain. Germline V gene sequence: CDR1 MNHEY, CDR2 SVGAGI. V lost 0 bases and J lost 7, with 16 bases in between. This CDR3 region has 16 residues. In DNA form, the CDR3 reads TGTGCCAGCAGTTACTCTTACCTGGCAGAGGACCAGCCCCAGCATTTT. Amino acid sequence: CASSYSYLAEDQPQHF.

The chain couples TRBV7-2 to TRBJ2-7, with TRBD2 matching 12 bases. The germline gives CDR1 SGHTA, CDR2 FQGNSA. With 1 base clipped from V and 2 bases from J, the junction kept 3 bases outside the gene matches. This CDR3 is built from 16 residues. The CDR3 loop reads CASSLDLAGGPYEQYF. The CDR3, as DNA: TGTGCCAGCAGCTTAGATCTAGCGGGGGGGCCCTACGAGCAGTACTTC. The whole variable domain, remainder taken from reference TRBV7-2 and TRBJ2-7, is GAGVSQSPSNKVTEKGKDVELRCDPISGHTALYWYRQSLGQGLEFLIYFQGNSAPDKSGLPSDRFSAERTGGSVSTLTIQRTQQEDSAVYLCASSLDLAGGPYEQYFGPGTRLTVT.

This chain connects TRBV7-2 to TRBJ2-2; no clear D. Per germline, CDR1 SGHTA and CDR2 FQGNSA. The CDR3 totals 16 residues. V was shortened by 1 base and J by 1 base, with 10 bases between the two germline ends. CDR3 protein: CASSLVSPGNTGELFF. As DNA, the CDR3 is TGTGCCAGCAGCTTAGTCAGTCCAGGGAACACCGGGGAGCTGTTTTTT. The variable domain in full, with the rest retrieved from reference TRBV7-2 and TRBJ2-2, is GAGVSQSPSNKVTEKGKDVELRCDPISGHTALYWYRQSLGQGLEFLIYFQGNSAPDKSGLPSDRFSAERTGGSVSTLTIQRTQQEDSAVYLCASSLVSPGNTGELFFGEGSRLTVL.

The CDR3 loop reads CASSLAGGKRDEKLFF. The CDR3 nucleotides are TGTGCCAGCAGTTTAGCAGGGGGGAAGCGGGATGAAAAACTGTTTTTT. The chain recombines TRBV28 with TRBJ1-4, with TRBD1 matching over 7 bases. The V segment lost 2 bases and the J segment 6 bases; nucleotides outside the gene matches: 9. The CDR3 totals 16 residues. CDR1 MDHEN and CDR2 SYDVKM come from the germline V gene.

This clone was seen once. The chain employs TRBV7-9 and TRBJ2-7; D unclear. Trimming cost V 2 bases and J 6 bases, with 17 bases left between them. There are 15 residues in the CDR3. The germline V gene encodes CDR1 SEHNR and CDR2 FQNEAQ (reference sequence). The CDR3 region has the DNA TGTGCCAGCAGCTTACCCGGACGGCTCGGTTCCGAGCAGTACTTC. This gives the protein CASSLPGRLGSEQYF.

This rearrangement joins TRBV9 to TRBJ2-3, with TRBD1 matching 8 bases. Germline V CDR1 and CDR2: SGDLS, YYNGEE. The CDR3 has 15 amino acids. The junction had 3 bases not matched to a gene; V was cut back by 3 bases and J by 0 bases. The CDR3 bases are TGTGCCAGCAGCGCGGACAGGGTTAGCACAGATACGCAGTATTTT. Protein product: CASSADRVSTDTQYF.

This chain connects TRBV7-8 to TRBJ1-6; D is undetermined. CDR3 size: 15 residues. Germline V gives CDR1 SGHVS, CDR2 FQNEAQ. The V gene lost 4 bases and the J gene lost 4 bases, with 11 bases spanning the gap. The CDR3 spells CASSSRRSYNSPLHF. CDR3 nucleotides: TGTGCCAGCAGCTCTCGGAGGAGTTATAATTCACCCCTCCACTTT.

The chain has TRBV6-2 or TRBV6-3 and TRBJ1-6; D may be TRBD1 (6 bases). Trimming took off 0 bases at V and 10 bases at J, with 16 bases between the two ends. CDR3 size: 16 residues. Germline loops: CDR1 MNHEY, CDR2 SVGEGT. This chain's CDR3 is CASSYSRGRGESPLHF. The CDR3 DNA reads TGTGCCAGCAGTTACTCTCGTGGCAGGGGCGAGTCACCCCTCCACTTT.

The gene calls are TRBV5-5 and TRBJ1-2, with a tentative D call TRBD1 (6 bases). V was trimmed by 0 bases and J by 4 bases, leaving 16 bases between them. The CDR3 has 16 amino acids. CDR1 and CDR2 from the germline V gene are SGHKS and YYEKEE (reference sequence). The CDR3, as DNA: TGTGCCAGCAGCTTGGACGGCAGGGGCTTGGGCTATGGCTACACCTTC. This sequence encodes CASSLDGRGLGYGYTF.

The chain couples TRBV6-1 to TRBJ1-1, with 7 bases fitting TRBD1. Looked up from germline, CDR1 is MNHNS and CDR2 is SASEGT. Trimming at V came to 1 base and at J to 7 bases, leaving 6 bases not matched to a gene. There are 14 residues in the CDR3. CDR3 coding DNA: TGTGCCAGCAGTGAAGGGGACAGCTCCTATGAAGCTTTCTTT. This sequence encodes CASSEGDSSYEAFF.

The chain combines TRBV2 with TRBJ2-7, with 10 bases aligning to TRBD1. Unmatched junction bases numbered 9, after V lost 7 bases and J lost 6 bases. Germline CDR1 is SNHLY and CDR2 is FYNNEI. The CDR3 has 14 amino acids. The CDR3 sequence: CASNPGQGVGEQYF. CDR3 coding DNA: TGTGCCAGCAATCCAGGACAGGGGGTGGGCGAGCAGTACTTC. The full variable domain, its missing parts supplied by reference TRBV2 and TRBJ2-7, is EPEVTQTPSHQVTQMGQEVILRCVPISNHLYFYWYRQILGQKVEFLVSFYNNEISEKSEIFDDQFSVERPDGSNFTLKIRSTKLEDSAMYFCASNPGQGVGEQYFGPGTRLTVT.

The CDR3 DNA is TGTGCCAGCAGCTCCGCCGAGGGGCGTATGAGCAATCAGCCCCAGCATTTT. This encodes CASSSAEGRMSNQPQHF. The chain links TRBV27 to TRBJ1-5; D perhaps matches TRBD1 (5 bases). Trimming took 6 bases from V and 1 from J, leaving 19 bases between them. Germline assignment: CDR1 MNHEY and CDR2 SMNVEV (reference sequence). CDR3 length equals 17 residues.

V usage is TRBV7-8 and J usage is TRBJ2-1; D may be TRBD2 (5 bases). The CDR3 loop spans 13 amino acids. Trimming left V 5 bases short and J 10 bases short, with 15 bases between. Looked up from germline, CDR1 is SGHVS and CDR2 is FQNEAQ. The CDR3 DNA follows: TGTGCCAGCAGCCACCCTACTAGTGGAGAGCAGTTCTTC. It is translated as CASSHPTSGEQFF. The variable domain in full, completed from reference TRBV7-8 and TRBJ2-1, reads GAGVSQSPRYKVAKRGQDVALRCDPISGHVSLFWYQQALGQGPEFLTYFQNEAQLDKSGLPSDRFFAERPEGSVSTLKIQRTQQEDSAVYLCASSHPTSGEQFFGPGTRLTVL.

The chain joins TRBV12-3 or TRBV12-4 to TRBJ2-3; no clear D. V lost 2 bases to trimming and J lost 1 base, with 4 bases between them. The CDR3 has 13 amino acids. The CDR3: CASSLTGTDTQYF. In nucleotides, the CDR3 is TGTGCCAGCAGTTTAACGGGCACAGATACGCAGTATTTT.

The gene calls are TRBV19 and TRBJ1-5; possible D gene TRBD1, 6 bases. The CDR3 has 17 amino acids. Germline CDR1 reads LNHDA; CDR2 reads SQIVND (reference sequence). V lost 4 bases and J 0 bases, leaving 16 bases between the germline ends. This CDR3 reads CASSTTRQALSNQPQHF. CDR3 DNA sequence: TGTGCCAGTAGTACCACCCGACAGGCCCTTAGCAATCAGCCCCAGCATTTT.

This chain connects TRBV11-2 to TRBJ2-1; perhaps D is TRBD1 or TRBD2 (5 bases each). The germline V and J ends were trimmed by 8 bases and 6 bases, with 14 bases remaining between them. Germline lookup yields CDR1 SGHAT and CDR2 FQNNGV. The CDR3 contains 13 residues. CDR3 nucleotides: TGTGCCAGCGGGGGACCCACTGGCAATGAGCAGTTCTTC. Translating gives CASGGPTGNEQFF.

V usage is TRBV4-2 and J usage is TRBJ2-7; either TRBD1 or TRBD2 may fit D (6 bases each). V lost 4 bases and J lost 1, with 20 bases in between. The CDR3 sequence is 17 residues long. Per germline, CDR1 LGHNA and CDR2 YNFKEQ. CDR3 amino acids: CASSLRGTTRESYEQYF. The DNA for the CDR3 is TGTGCCAGCAGCCTTCGGGGGACAACTCGGGAATCCTACGAGCAGTACTTC.